This T cell receptor (beta chain) was sequenced during a study of OX40 agonist ivuxolimab in advanced cancers. For the study at large: A mean age of approximately 64 years, range roughly 20 to 79, was recorded, and more than 80% were male. Overall study findings and caveats: What antigens the expanded peripheral T cells recognized was never established. CD4+ and CD8+ blood T cells expanded clonally by week 6 at 0.1 to 3.0 mg/kg.

Trimming pared 5 bases from V and 0 bases from J, leaving 17 bases between. The CDR3 runs to 18 residues. Germline CDR1 SGHVS, CDR2 FQNEAQ. About this clone: The antigen is unknown.

The method was immunoSEQ multiplex PCR; TCRdb's version includes in-frame clones alone and lacks a portion of them. Of roughly 23,000 clones in the sample, about 77% are singletons; the top ten hold more than 2%. This sample comprised CD4+ or CD8+ T cells sorted from blood, obtained in a trial of the OX40 agonist ivuxolimab. The chain links TRBV7-8 to TRBJ2-6; possibly TRBD2 for D (5 bases). This TCR came from an adult with an advanced solid tumor such as melanoma, head and neck, liver or kidney cancer. The CDR3 protein is CASSPPRGSGSGANVLTF. For the CDR3, the DNA is TGTGCCAGCAGCCCCCCCCGGGGTTCGGGCTCTGGGGCCAACGTCCTGACTTTC.